This T cell receptor beta chain came from a study of cytomegalovirus exposure and HLA in healthy donors. Study results and caveats: Later analysis suggested most CMV-associated TCR beta chains were HLA-restricted.

Trimming took 0 bases from V and 6 from J; bases not matched to a gene: 5. The CDR3 spans 14 residues. Germline V lookup: CDR1 SGHRS, CDR2 YFSETQ. Note on this clone: The antigen is not known.

60 Vbeta and 13 Jbeta primers were used in PCR. The repertoire was sequenced with immunoSEQ multiplex PCR; TCRdb's copy has only in-frame clones and lacks some. In the table there are approximately 160,000 clones, 75% of which are singletons. This receptor was identified in a male donor in good health and CMV-seronegative. Source material: PBMCs. V gene TRBV5-1 combines with J gene TRBJ1-2; 7 positions match TRBD1. This CDR3 is CASSLVTGWDGYTF. The CDR3, as DNA: TGCGCCAGCAGCTTGGTGACAGGGTGGGATGGCTACACCTTC.